The source of this T cell receptor (beta chain) is a study of blood T cell repertoires in COVID-19. Study details: Material from acute and convalescent COVID-19 was sourced from the United States, Italy and Spain. Nucleic acid was either cDNA or gDNA, and it came from T cells, B-cell-depleted T cells, or PBMCs.

Method: immunoSEQ multiplex PCR; TCRdb's copy keeps in-frame clones and lacks some. The sample includes about 95,000 clones, about 84% of them seen just once. Germline V gives CDR1 LGHNA, CDR2 YNFKEQ. Trimming took off 2 bases at V and 6 bases at J, with 11 bases between the two ends. The CDR3 contains 14 residues. This chain uses TRBV4-2 with TRBJ2-1; D gene unclear. Sequenced sample: peripheral blood. This receptor was identified in a human donor in a cohort sampled during active COVID-19. The CDR3 region is CASSQISDSNEQFF. The CDR3 nucleotides are TGTGCCAGCAGCCAAATTTCAGATTCCAATGAGCAGTTCTTC.